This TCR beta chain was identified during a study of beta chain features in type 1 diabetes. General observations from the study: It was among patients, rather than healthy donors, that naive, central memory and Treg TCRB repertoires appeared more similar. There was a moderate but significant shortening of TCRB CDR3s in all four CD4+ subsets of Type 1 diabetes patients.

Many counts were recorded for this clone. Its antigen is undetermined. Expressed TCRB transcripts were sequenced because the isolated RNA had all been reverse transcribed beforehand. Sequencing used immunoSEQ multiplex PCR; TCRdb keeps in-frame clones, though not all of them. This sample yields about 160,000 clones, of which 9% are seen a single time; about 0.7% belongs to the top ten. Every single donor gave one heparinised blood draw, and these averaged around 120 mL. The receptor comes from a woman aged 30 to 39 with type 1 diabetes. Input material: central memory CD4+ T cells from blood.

The CDR3 sequence is CASSQWVGRRSSYEQYF. CDR3 bases: TGTGCCAGCAGCCAATGGGTTGGCCGGAGAAGCTCCTACGAGCAGTACTTC. The chain uses TRBV16 and TRBJ2-7; D is unresolved. The CDR3 consists of 17 residues. Trimming took off 1 base at V and 0 bases at J, with 16 bases between the two ends. Germline V gives CDR1 KGHSY, CDR2 FQNENV.